Sequencing of this T cell receptor beta chain was carried out in a study of blood T cells in healthy people across ages. This clonotype was seen a few times. Germline V lookup: CDR1 SEHNR, CDR2 FQNEAQ (reference sequence). V was trimmed by 5 bases and J by 5 bases, leaving 19 bases between them. CDR3 length: 15 residues. A J-beta primer mix and a sample-barcoded 5' primer were used in a second PCR of about 7 to 12 cycles. Individual samples furnished no less than 2.5 million CDR3-containing paired-end reads apiece. TCRdb ran MiXCR on the 5' RACE reads and lists one entry per CDR3 protein. Of 1.5 million or so distinct CDR3 sequences in the sample, roughly 43% are singletons; the top ten hold about 4%. The donors, aged about 6 to 95, were healthy Caucasians from Russia.

This chain links TRBV7-9 with TRBJ2-7, with D possibly being TRBD2 (5 bases). The clonotype comes from a woman under 30 in good health. The source material was blood. Here the CDR3 reads CASSPYGKTGDEQYF. As DNA, the CDR3 is TGTGCCAGCAGCCCCTACGGAAAAACCGGGGACGAGCAGTACTTC.